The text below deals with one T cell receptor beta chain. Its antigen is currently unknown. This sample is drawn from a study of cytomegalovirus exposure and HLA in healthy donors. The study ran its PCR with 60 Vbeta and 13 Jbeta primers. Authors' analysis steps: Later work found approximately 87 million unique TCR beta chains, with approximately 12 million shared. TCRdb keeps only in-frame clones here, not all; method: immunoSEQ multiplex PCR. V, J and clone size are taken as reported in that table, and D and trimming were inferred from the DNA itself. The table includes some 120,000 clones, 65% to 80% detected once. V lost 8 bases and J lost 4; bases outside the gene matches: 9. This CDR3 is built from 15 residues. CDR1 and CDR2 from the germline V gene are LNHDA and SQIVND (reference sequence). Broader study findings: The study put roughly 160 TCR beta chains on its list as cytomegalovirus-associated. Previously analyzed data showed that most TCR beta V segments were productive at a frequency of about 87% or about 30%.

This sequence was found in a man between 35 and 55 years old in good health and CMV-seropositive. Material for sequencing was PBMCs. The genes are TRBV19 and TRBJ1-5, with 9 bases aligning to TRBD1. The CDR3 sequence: CASVARQGDNQPQHF. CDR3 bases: TGTGCCAGTGTCGCAAGACAGGGGGATAATCAGCCCCAGCATTTT. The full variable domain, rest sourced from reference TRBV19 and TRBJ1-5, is DGGITQSPKYLFRKEGQNVTLSCEQNLNHDAMYWYRQDPGQGLRLIYYSQIVNDFQKGDIAEGYSVSREKKESFPLTVTSAQKNPTAFYLCASVARQGDNQPQHFGDGTRLSIL.